The 24 T cell receptor beta chains listed next were all sequenced from one sample in a study of blood T cell repertoires in COVID-19. Sequencing was performed with immunoSEQ multiplex PCR; in TCRdb, only in-frame clones are kept and a portion is missing. The profile covers around 230,000 clones, with about 82% appearing a single time and more than 4.5% taken by the ten largest. Sequences were obtained from peripheral blood. These receptors all come from a man in his fifties with COVID-19, enrolled during active disease.

The chain uses TRBV5-4 and TRBJ2-5; no clear D. This CDR3 has 15 residues. The germline V and J ends were trimmed by 1 base and 3 bases, with 13 bases remaining between them. Germline V gene data show CDR1 as SGHNT and CDR2 as YYREEE (reference sequence). CDR3 in amino acids: CASSLPFNIKETQYF. As DNA, the CDR3 is TGTGCCAGCAGCTTGCCCTTTAATATAAAAGAGACCCAGTACTTC.

The chain links TRBV5-1 to TRBJ2-2; 10 nucleotides align to TRBD2. From germline, CDR1 is SGHRS and CDR2 YFSETQ. After removal of 5 bases from V and 0 bases from J, the junction contained 7 bases not matched to a gene. CDR3 length: 17 amino acids. The chain's CDR3 is CASSPLAGEPNTGELFF. The CDR3 nucleotides read TGCGCCAGCAGTCCTCTAGCGGGGGAGCCGAACACCGGGGAGCTGTTTTTT.

The V and J genes are TRBV18 and TRBJ1-1; D remains unclear. The V gene lost 7 bases and the J gene lost 0 bases, with 9 bases spanning the gap. The CDR3 runs to 13 residues. Germline V CDR1 and CDR2: KGHSH, LQKENI. CDR3 DNA sequence: TGTGCCAGCTGGGAGGCCATGAACACTGAAGCTTTCTTT. The encoded protein is CASWEAMNTEAFF. The full variable domain, in which reference TRBV18 and TRBJ1-1 provide the parts outside the CDR3, is NAGVMQNPRHLVRRRGQEARLRCSPMKGHSHVYWYRQLPEEGLKFMVYLQKENIIDESGMPKERFSAEFPKEGPSILRIQQVVRGDSAAYFCASWEAMNTEAFFGQGTRLTVV.

This clone was observed a few times. The gene calls are TRBV30 and TRBJ1-6; D possibly corresponds to TRBD1 (6 bases). CDR1 GTSNPN and CDR2 SVGIG come from the germline V gene (reference sequence). V was pared by 1 base and J by 6 bases, with 13 bases between. The CDR3 is made up of 15 amino acids. Written as DNA, the CDR3 is TGTGCCTGGAGTGCCAGGAGCAGGGGTAATTCACCCCTCCACTTT. Its protein product is CAWSARSRGNSPLHF.

The chain joins TRBV19 to TRBJ2-3, with 7 bases fitting TRBD2. CDR1 and CDR2 from the germline V gene are LNHDA and SQIVND (reference sequence). The CDR3 covers 15 residues. V lost 7 bases, J lost 3 bases, and 10 bases stayed unmatched. CDR3 DNA: TGTGCCAGTACCCGTCGGGGGGAAAGGACAGATACGCAGTATTTT. It translates to CASTRRGERTDTQYF. Variable domain in full (rest from reference TRBV19 and TRBJ2-3): DGGITQSPKYLFRKEGQNVTLSCEQNLNHDAMYWYRQDPGQGLRLIYYSQIVNDFQKGDIAEGYSVSREKKESFPLTVTSAQKNPTAFYLCASTRRGERTDTQYFGPGTRLTVL.

The CDR3 here is CASSGSGGAYGYTF. CDR3 in DNA: TGTGCCAGCAGTGGATCTGGGGGCGCCTATGGCTACACCTTC. The V gene is TRBV25-1, the J gene TRBJ1-2; D perhaps matches TRBD1 (6 bases). V lost 4 bases to trimming and J lost 4 bases, with 13 bases between them. CDR1 and CDR2 (germline): MGHDK, SYGVNS. The CDR3 consists of 14 residues.

The chain uses TRBV5-1 and TRBJ2-1; 7 nucleotides agree with TRBD1. The trim removed 3 bases at V and 4 bases at J, leaving 7 bases unmatched. The CDR3 spans 15 residues. The germline CDR1 and CDR2 sequences are SGHRS and YFSETQ. CDR3: CASSSGTDLYNEQFF. The DNA for the CDR3 is TGCGCCAGCAGCTCCGGGACAGACCTATACAATGAGCAGTTCTTC.

The gene calls are TRBV27 and TRBJ2-7, with a possible D match to TRBD1 (5 bases). Germline V gene lookup returns CDR1 MNHEY and CDR2 SMNVEV (reference sequence). V dropped 3 bases and J dropped 1 base, with 10 bases sitting between them. The length of the CDR3 is 14 residues. CDR3 in DNA: TGTGCCAGCAGTTTCCAGGACACTTCCTACGAGCAGTACTTC. It yields the protein CASSFQDTSYEQYF.

The chain has TRBV5-1 and TRBJ2-5; D is uncertain. CDR1 is SGHRS and CDR2 is YFSETQ in the germline V gene. V was trimmed by 0 bases and J by 1 base, leaving 13 bases between them. The CDR3 consists of 16 residues. CDR3: CASSLGPSGLQETQYF. The CDR3 DNA reads TGCGCCAGCAGCTTGGGCCCATCTGGCCTCCAAGAGACCCAGTACTTC.

Worth noting for this clone: The sample contains more than one DNA sequence encoding this CDR3. The genes are TRBV9 and TRBJ2-1, with 7 bases identical to TRBD1. CDR1 is SGDLS, CDR2 YYNGEE, per germline. Unmatched junction bases numbered 1, after V lost 0 bases and J lost 1 base. CDR3 length equals 15 residues. CDR3 nucleotide sequence: TGTGCCAGCAGCGTAGGACAGGGATCCTACAATGAGCAGTTCTTC. It specifies CASSVGQGSYNEQFF. Full variable domain (outside the CDR3, taken from reference TRBV9 and TRBJ2-1): DSGVTQTPKHLITATGQRVTLRCSPRSGDLSVYWYQQSLDQGLQFLIQYYNGEERAKGNILERFSAQQFPDLHSELNLSSLELGDSALYFCASSVGQGSYNEQFFGPGTRLTVL.

The chain joins TRBV4-3 to TRBJ1-6; 9 nucleotides align to TRBD1. In germline, CDR1 is LGHNA, CDR2 YSLEER. The length of the CDR3 is 15 residues. J was trimmed by 6 bases and V by 3 bases; bases with no gene match: 3. DNA for the CDR3: TGCGCCAGCAGCCAGTCGGGACAGGGTAATTCACCCCTCCACTTT. Its protein is CASSQSGQGNSPLHF.

The V gene is TRBV10-3, the J gene TRBJ1-1, with 7 nucleotides matching TRBD1. CDR3 size: 14 residues. With 4 bases clipped from V and 4 bases from J, the junction kept 6 bases outside the gene matches. Germline loops: CDR1 ENHRY, CDR2 SYGVKD. This chain's CDR3 is CAISVNRDSTEAFF. The CDR3 DNA follows: TGTGCCATCAGTGTAAACAGGGACAGCACTGAAGCTTTCTTT.

The genes are TRBV5-8 and TRBJ1-3, with D uncertain. Germline V lookup: CDR1 SGHTS, CDR2 YDEGEE. CDR3 size: 18 residues. V lost 2 bases, J lost 1 base, and 19 bases lay in between. The chain's CDR3 is CASSFDGEVLLSGNTIYF. The CDR3 region has the DNA TGTGCCAGCAGCTTTGATGGTGAAGTCCTATTGTCTGGAAACACCATATATTTT.

The genes are TRBV5-1 and TRBJ2-3; D may be TRBD2 (6 bases). The germline CDR1 and CDR2 sequences are SGHRS and YFSETQ. The CDR3 runs to 14 residues. Between the trimmed V and J ends, which lost 3 bases and 7 bases, there was a span of 15 bases. The CDR3 nucleotides read TGCGCCAGCAGCTATACCCTCGGGGGAAATACGCAGTATTTT. It translates to CASSYTLGGNTQYF.

V and J are TRBV9 and TRBJ2-1; a weak D match, TRBD2 (7 bases). The ends were cut back, 0 bases at V and 7 bases at J, with 17 bases in the middle. The CDR3 totals 16 residues. Germline V gene data show CDR1 as SGDLS and CDR2 as YYNGEE. The DNA for the CDR3 is TGTGCCAGCAGCGTAGGCGTCGGGGGGCCACTAAATGAGCAGTTCTTC. Amino acids: CASSVGVGGPLNEQFF.

The chain has TRBV24-1 and TRBJ1-2; 10 nucleotides agree with TRBD1. The CDR3 is 16 residues long. The V gene's germline CDR1 is KGHDR and CDR2 SFDVKD. Trimming at V came to 3 bases and at J to 4 bases, leaving 7 bases not matched to a gene. CDR3 bases: TGTGCCACCAGTGATCCCGGGACAGGGGCTTTCTATGGCTACACCTTC. Protein: CATSDPGTGAFYGYTF.

This sequence joins TRBV7-9 and TRBJ1-2, with 8 nucleotides matching TRBD1. V was pared by 5 bases and J by 2 bases, with 7 bases of the junction left unmatched. The CDR3 loop spans 15 amino acids. Germline V lookup: CDR1 SEHNR, CDR2 FQNEAQ (reference sequence). CDR3 in DNA: TGTGCCAGCAGCACTGGGACAGGCGCGAACTATGGCTACACCTTC. Its translation is CASSTGTGANYGYTF.

The chain links TRBV30 to TRBJ1-4; tentative D call: TRBD1 (5 bases). This CDR3 comprises 16 residues. The ends were cut back, 4 bases at V and 3 bases at J, with 18 bases in the middle. CDR1 and CDR2 (germline): GTSNPN, SVGIG (reference sequence). The CDR3 is CAWTPKGDAANEKLFF. CDR3 DNA: TGTGCCTGGACCCCTAAAGGGGATGCAGCTAATGAAAAACTGTTTTTT.

V gene TRBV19 combines with J gene TRBJ1-5, with 12 bases fitting TRBD1. This CDR3 has 18 residues. From germline, CDR1 is LNHDA and CDR2 SQIVND (reference sequence). V was clipped by 3 bases and J by 6 bases; unmatched bases: 12. The DNA of the CDR3 is TGTGCCAGTAGTATGGAGCTGGGACAGGGGGCAGTCAGTCAGCCCCAGCATTTT. Protein product: CASSMELGQGAVSQPQHF.

V and J are TRBV5-1 and TRBJ2-5; 13 nucleotides agree with TRBD2. The V gene end was trimmed by 0 bases and the J gene end by 4 bases; junction bases not matched to a gene: 3. The CDR3 runs 16 residues. Per germline, CDR1 SGHRS and CDR2 YFSETQ. The CDR3 DNA follows: TGCGCCAGCAGCTTGGGGACTAGCGGGGGAGGAGAGACCCAGTACTTC. Translated, it gives CASSLGTSGGGETQYF.

This chain connects TRBV4-3 to TRBJ1-4, with 7 bases that match TRBD1. The CDR3 extends over 17 amino acids. Germline V gene sequence: CDR1 LGHNA, CDR2 YSLEER. J gave up 4 bases and V 1 base, and 9 bases lay outside the gene matches. CDR3 DNA: TGCGCCAGCAGCCAAGGACAGGGAAATAGTGGTAATGAAAAACTGTTTTTT. Translating gives CASSQGQGNSGNEKLFF.

J is TRBJ1-4 and V is TRBV30, with a tentative D call TRBD1 (6 bases). This CDR3 spans 16 amino acids. Germline CDR1 is GTSNPN and CDR2 is SVGIG (reference sequence). V was clipped by 1 base and J by 3 bases, with 15 bases between them. CDR3 DNA: TGTGCCTGGAGTGGACTAGCGGCAGGGGCTAATGAAAAACTGTTTTTT. Residues: CAWSGLAAGANEKLFF.

The chain joins TRBV5-4 to TRBJ2-5; 7 nucleotides match TRBD2. The ends lost 0 bases at V and 4 bases at J; junction bases unmatched: 9. CDR1 is SGHNT and CDR2 is YYREEE in the germline V gene (reference sequence). The CDR3 consists of 16 residues. Here the CDR3 reads CASSLAGAGVIETQYF. The CDR3 DNA follows: TGTGCCAGCAGCTTGGCCGGCGCGGGGGTGATAGAGACCCAGTACTTC.

The chain joins TRBV3-1 (or the pseudogene TRBV3-2) to TRBJ2-1; TRBD2 matches 8 bases. The length of the CDR3 is 15 residues. Trimming at V came to 3 bases and at J to 4 bases, leaving 5 bases not matched to a gene. In germline, CDR1 is LGHDT, CDR2 YNNKEL (reference sequence). In DNA, the CDR3 is TGTGCCAGCAGCCAGACGACGGGGGGGTACAATGAGCAGTTCTTC. The encoded protein is CASSQTTGGYNEQFF.